This T cell receptor beta chain emerged from a study of blood T cell repertoires in COVID-19. The protocol was immunoSEQ multiplex PCR, while the TCRdb copy is restricted to in-frame clones and leaves out a portion. This table has over 250,000 clones, 91% appearing once. The CDR3 sequence is 15 residues long. V dropped 4 bases and J dropped 2 bases, with 14 bases sitting between them. Looked up from germline, CDR1 is MNHNY and CDR2 is SVGAGI (reference sequence). Seattle's enrolled individuals joined amid active infection and were then monitored longitudinally. Material: peripheral blood. The chain combines TRBV6-6 with TRBJ2-5; D may be TRBD2 (6 bases). The source is a young adult with COVID-19, enrolled during active disease. The CDR3, as DNA: TGTGCCAGCAGTTTTGGAGGGCCGGGGCAAGAGACCCAGTACTTC. Encoded protein: CASSFGGPGQETQYF.